The entry that follows covers one T cell receptor (beta chain) sequence. Its specificity is not known. This specimen belongs to a study of cytomegalovirus exposure and HLA in healthy donors. Study-level information: Of all 400 or so donors who were genotyped, 70% to 85% belonged to the Caucasian-associated ancestry cluster. General study points: Listed as cytomegalovirus-associated were 150 or so TCR beta chains.

This CDR3 comprises 15 residues. V lost 3 bases to trimming and J lost 2 bases, with 10 bases between them. Germline loops: CDR1 ENHRY, CDR2 SYGVKD. The donors were healthy bone marrow donors. The CMV serostatus of this donor went unrecorded. The PCR contained 60 Vbeta and 13 Jbeta primers. Clones were sequenced by immunoSEQ multiplex PCR, and TCRdb holds only the in-frame ones, with some missing. The sample shows some 130,000 clones, around three quarters of them seen only once. Sequencing used PBMCs. The origin of this receptor is a man aged 25-45 years in good health. The chain has TRBV10-3 and TRBJ2-2; D is perhaps TRBD1 (6 bases). The CDR3: CAISEGTPNTGELFF. CDR3 DNA: TGTGCCATCAGTGAAGGGACACCTAACACCGGGGAGCTGTTTTTT.